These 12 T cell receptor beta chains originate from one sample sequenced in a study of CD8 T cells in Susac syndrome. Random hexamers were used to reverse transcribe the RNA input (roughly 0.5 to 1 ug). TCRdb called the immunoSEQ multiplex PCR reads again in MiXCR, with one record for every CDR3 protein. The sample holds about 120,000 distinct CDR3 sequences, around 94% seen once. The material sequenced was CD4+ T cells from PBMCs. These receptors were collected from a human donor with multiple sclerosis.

The DNA for the CDR3 is TGTGCCAGCAGCCGCGCCCTCTTGGCAGGCCGGAGCTCCTATAATTCACCCCTCCACTTT. This encodes CASSRALLAGRSSYNSPLHF. The chain joins TRBV4-2 to TRBJ1-6; D gene ambiguous. Per germline, CDR1 LGHNA and CDR2 YNFKEQ. The CDR3 is 20 residues long. The germline V and J ends were trimmed by 4 bases and 0 bases, with 22 bases remaining between them.

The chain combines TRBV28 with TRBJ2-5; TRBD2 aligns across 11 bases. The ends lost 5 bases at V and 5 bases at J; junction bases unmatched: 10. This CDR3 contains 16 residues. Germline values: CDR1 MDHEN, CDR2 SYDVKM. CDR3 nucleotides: TGTGCCAGCAGTCCCTTAAGGGTAGCGGGGGGGGAGACCCAGTACTTC. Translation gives CASSPLRVAGGETQYF. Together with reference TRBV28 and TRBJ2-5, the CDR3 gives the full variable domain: DVKVTQSSRYLVKRTGEKVFLECVQDMDHENMFWYRQDPGLGLRLIYFSYDVKMKEKGDIPEGYSVSREKKERFSLILESASTNQTSMYLCASSPLRVAGGETQYFGPGTRLLVL.

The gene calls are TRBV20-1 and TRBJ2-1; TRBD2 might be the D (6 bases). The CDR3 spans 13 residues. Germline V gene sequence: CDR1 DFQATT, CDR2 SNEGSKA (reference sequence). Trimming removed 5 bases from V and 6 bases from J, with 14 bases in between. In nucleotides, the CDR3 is TGCAGTGCTGCAGATACTAGCTCCAATGAGCAGTTCTTC. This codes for CSAADTSSNEQFF.

The CDR3 here is CSVKARDWNYEQYF. DNA for the CDR3: TGCAGTGTCAAAGCCCGGGACTGGAACTACGAGCAGTACTTC. This chain joins TRBV20-1 and TRBJ2-7; possible D gene TRBD2, 6 bases. Germline V gives CDR1 DFQATT, CDR2 SNEGSKA (reference sequence). V dropped 7 bases and J dropped 3 bases, with 19 bases sitting between them. CDR3 length equals 14 residues.

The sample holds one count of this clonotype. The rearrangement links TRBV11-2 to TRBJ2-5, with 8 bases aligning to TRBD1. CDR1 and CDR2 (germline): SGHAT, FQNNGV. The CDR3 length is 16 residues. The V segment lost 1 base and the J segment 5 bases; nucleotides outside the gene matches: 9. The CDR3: CASSLGGQGGGETQYF. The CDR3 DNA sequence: TGTGCCAGCAGCTTAGGCGGACAGGGCGGAGGGGAGACCCAGTACTTC.

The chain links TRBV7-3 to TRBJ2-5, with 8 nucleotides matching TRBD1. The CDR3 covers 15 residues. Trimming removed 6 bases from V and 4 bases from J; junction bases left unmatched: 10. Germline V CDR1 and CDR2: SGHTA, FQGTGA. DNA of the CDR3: TGTGCCAGCAGGGAGGGGACAGGTGTGGGAGAGACCCAGTACTTC. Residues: CASREGTGVGETQYF. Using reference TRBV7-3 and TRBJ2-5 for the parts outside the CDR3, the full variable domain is GAGVSQTPSNKVTEKGKYVELRCDPISGHTALYWYRQSLGQGPEFLIYFQGTGAADDSGLPNDRFFAVRPEGSVSTLKIQRTERGDSAVYLCASREGTGVGETQYFGPGTRLLVL.

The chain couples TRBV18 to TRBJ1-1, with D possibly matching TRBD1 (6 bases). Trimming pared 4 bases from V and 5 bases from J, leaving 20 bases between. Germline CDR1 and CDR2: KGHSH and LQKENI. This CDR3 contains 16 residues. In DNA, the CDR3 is TGTGCCAGCTCACAAGGGGGTGTGAGTGGAGGGACTGAAGCTTTCTTT. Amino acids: CASSQGGVSGGTEAFF.

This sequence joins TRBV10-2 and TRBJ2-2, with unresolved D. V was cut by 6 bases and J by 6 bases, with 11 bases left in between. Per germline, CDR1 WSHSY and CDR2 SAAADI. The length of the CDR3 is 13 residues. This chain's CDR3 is CASRDQSSGELFF. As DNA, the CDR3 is TGCGCCAGCAGGGACCAGAGCTCCGGGGAGCTGTTTTTT.

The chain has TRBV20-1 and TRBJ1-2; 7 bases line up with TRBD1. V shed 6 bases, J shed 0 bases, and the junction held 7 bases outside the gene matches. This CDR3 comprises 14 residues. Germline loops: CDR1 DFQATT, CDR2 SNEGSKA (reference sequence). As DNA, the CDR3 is TGCAGTGCGCCGAACAGGGGAGCTAACTATGGCTACACCTTC. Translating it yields CSAPNRGANYGYTF.

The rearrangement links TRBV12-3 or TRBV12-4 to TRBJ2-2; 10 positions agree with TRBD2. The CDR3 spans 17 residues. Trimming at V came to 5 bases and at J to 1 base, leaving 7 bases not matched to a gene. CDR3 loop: CASSPAGGPWNTGELFF. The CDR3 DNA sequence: TGTGCCAGCAGTCCAGCGGGGGGGCCTTGGAACACCGGGGAGCTGTTTTTT.

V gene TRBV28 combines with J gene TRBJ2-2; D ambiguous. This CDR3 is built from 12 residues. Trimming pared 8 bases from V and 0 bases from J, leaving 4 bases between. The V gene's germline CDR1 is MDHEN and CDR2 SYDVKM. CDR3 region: CASWANTGELFF. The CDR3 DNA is TGTGCCAGCTGGGCGAACACCGGGGAGCTGTTTTTT.

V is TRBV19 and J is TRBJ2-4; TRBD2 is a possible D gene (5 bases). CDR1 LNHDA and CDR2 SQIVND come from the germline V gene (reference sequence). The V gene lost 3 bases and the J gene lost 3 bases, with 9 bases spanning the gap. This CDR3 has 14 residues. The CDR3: CASSIQEGKNIQYF. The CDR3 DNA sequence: TGTGCCAGTAGTATCCAAGAGGGCAAAAACATTCAGTACTTC.